The 25 T cell receptor beta chains reported below all come from one sample, sequenced in a study of cytomegalovirus exposure and HLA in healthy donors. PCR involved 60 Vbeta and 13 Jbeta primers. Produced via immunoSEQ multiplex PCR; TCRdb's table is partial and in-frame only. The sample lists about 180,000 clones, roughly 78% occurring once. The specimen sequenced was PBMCs. The receptors were gathered from a woman in her 30s in good health and CMV-seronegative.

This chain's CDR3 is CASQTLAGVSGNTIYF. CDR3 bases: TGTGCCAGCCAGACATTAGCAGGGGTCTCTGGAAACACCATATATTTT. This sequence joins TRBV18 and TRBJ1-3; D might be TRBD1 (6 bases). CDR3 length equals 16 residues. CDR1 and CDR2 (germline): KGHSH, LQKENI. The V end was cut by 8 bases, the J end by 0 bases, with 17 bases between.

This clone was seen a few times. The V call is TRBV5-6, the J call TRBJ1-6, with D hard to call. The CDR3 is made up of 15 amino acids. Trimming left V 2 bases short and J 9 bases short, with 15 bases between. Germline CDR1 SGHDT, CDR2 YYEEEE. CDR3 residues: CASSFPGEGGSPLHF. The CDR3 nucleotides are TGTGCCAGCAGCTTTCCCGGGGAAGGTGGTTCACCCCTCCACTTT.

The rearrangement joins TRBV6-1 to TRBJ2-5; D is perhaps TRBD2 (6 bases). The J call may be in error: the DNA end matches TRBJ2-7 better. The CDR3 sequence is 17 residues long. The germline V gene encodes CDR1 MNHNS and CDR2 SASEGT. CDR3 region: CASSVVGGKIGSYEQYF. CDR3 bases: TGTGCCAGCAGTGTTGTGGGGGGTAAGATAGGCTCCTACGAGCAGTACTTC.

The table lists this clone with a few counts. The rearrangement links TRBV5-4 to TRBJ2-3; the match to TRBD1 covers 10 bases. The germline gives CDR1 SGHNT, CDR2 YYREEE (reference sequence). The trim removed 4 bases at V and 3 bases at J, leaving 14 bases unmatched. CDR3 length equals 18 residues. CDR3 in DNA: TGTGCCAGCAGCCCGTCCCGGGACAGGGGAGTTAGGACAGATACGCAGTATTTT. Amino acid sequence: CASSPSRDRGVRTDTQYF.

The J gene is TRBJ1-2, the V gene TRBV2, with 7 bases matching TRBD1. Trimming removed 5 bases from V and 7 bases from J; junction bases left unmatched: 7. From germline, CDR1 is SNHLY and CDR2 FYNNEI. The CDR3 totals 13 residues. For the CDR3, the DNA is TGTGCCAGCAGTTTGGTAGGGGGCCGTGGCTACACCTTC. Its protein product is CASSLVGGRGYTF.

CDR3 in amino acids: CASSPGKSSNQPQHF. CDR3 DNA: TGTGCCAGCAGTCCAGGGAAGTCGAGCAATCAGCCCCAGCATTTT. The rearrangement uses TRBV2 and TRBJ1-5, with a tentative D call TRBD1 (5 bases). V shed 5 bases and J shed 1 base, with 12 bases lying between them. Germline CDR1 reads SNHLY; CDR2 reads FYNNEI. This CDR3 has 15 residues.

V is TRBV25-1 and J is TRBJ1-6, with TRBD1 matching 7 bases. Losses at the gene ends were 4 bases for V and 9 bases for J; bases not matched to a gene: 9. The CDR3 sequence is 15 residues long. In germline, CDR1 is MGHDK, CDR2 SYGVNS. The CDR3, as DNA: TGTGCCAGCAGTGGCCTGACAGGGTTAACTTCACCCCTCCACTTT. The encoded protein is CASSGLTGLTSPLHF.

This clone showed up just once. The chain employs TRBV19 and TRBJ1-1; D gene uncertain. In germline, CDR1 is LNHDA, CDR2 SQIVND (reference sequence). The V end lost 6 bases, the J end lost 1 base, and 12 bases lay between the germline ends. This CDR3 is 14 amino acids long. CDR3 sequence: CASSPSEGNTEAFF. CDR3 nucleotides: TGTGCCAGTAGCCCCTCGGAGGGGAACACTGAAGCTTTCTTT.

The chain joins TRBV6-5 to TRBJ1-3, with 7 positions matching TRBD1. After removal of 4 bases from V and 8 bases from J, the junction contained 5 bases not matched to a gene. Germline V CDR1 and CDR2: MNHEY, SVGAGI. This CDR3 contains 13 residues. The CDR3: CASSSRQGHTIYF. CDR3 coding DNA: TGTGCCAGCAGTTCCAGACAGGGCCACACCATATATTTT.

The chain joins TRBV6-4 to TRBJ1-2; D is uncertain. This CDR3 spans 11 amino acids. CDR1 and CDR2 (germline): MRHNA, SNTAGT. V was clipped by 2 bases and J by 7 bases, with 5 bases between them. CDR3 coding DNA: TGTGCCAGCAGTGACGGGCGTGGCTACACCTTC. This translates into CASSDGRGYTF.

The chain recombines TRBV4-1 with TRBJ1-2; the match to TRBD1 covers 10 bases. Trimming cost V 4 bases and J 7 bases; bases outside gene matches: 15. Germline V gives CDR1 MGHRA, CDR2 YSYEKL. This CDR3 is 17 amino acids long. Here the CDR3 reads CASSPLGQGNSAGGYTF. The CDR3 DNA is TGCGCCAGCAGCCCTCTGGGACAGGGGAATTCAGCAGGTGGCTACACCTTC.

J is TRBJ1-4 and V is TRBV29-1, with 7 bases matching TRBD1. The length of the CDR3 is 14 residues. Germline V gives CDR1 SQVTM, CDR2 ANQGSEA. Losses at the gene ends were 1 base for V and 8 bases for J; bases not matched to a gene: 7. The CDR3 nucleotides read TGCAGCGTTGAAGGGTCAGGGGGTAGCGAAAAACTGTTTTTT. Residues: CSVEGSGGSEKLFF.

The chain couples TRBV18 to TRBJ2-7; D ambiguous. V was cut by 5 bases and J by 1 base, with 9 bases left in between. Germline CDR1 is KGHSH and CDR2 is LQKENI. The CDR3 contains 13 residues. CDR3 in amino acids: CASSGGPSYEQYF. The CDR3 DNA is TGTGCCAGCTCAGGTGGGCCTTCCTACGAGCAGTACTTC.

The rearrangement uses TRBV5-4 and TRBJ2-2, with TRBD1 matching 9 bases. Germline V gene lookup returns CDR1 SGHNT and CDR2 YYREEE (reference sequence). The CDR3 length is 15 residues. Trimming at V came to 3 bases and at J to 5 bases, leaving 5 bases not matched to a gene. The CDR3, as DNA: TGTGCCAGCAGCTCCGGACAGGGGAGGACCGGGGAGCTGTTTTTT. Translated: CASSSGQGRTGELFF.

The V call is TRBV5-8, the J call TRBJ2-7, with TRBD2 matching 13 bases. V was pared by 3 bases and J by 7 bases, with 7 bases of the junction left unmatched. CDR1 is SGHTS and CDR2 is YDEGEE in the germline V gene. The CDR3 runs 15 residues. The CDR3 spells CASSSGTSGAGEQYF. In nucleotides, the CDR3 is TGTGCCAGCAGCTCGGGGACTAGCGGGGCGGGGGAGCAGTACTTC.

This chain uses TRBV30 with TRBJ1-2; D gene unclear. The V end was cut by 5 bases, the J end by 4 bases, with 11 bases between. Per the germline V gene, CDR1 is GTSNPN and CDR2 is SVGIG (reference sequence). The CDR3 has 12 residues. Written as DNA, the CDR3 is TGTGCCTGGCGGCAGGTGGTCTATGGCTACACCTTC. Amino acid sequence: CAWRQVVYGYTF.

This chain links TRBV4-2 with TRBJ2-1; 7 bases map to TRBD2. Germline assignment: CDR1 LGHNA and CDR2 YNFKEQ. V shed 1 base, J shed 5 bases, and the junction held 11 bases outside the gene matches. This CDR3 is 17 amino acids long. Written as DNA, the CDR3 is TGTGCCAGCAGCCAAGGAGGAGGCAGGGAGGGGCACAATGAGCAGTTCTTC. It codes for CASSQGGGREGHNEQFF.

J is TRBJ2-7 and V is TRBV5-6; D is ambiguous. This CDR3 spans 12 amino acids. CDR1 is SGHDT and CDR2 is YYEEEE in the germline V gene. Trimming cost V 3 bases and J 0 bases, with 4 bases left between them. CDR3 in DNA: TGTGCCAGCAGCTCTTACTCCTACGAGCAGTACTTC. Its translation: CASSSYSYEQYF.

The chain carries TRBV7-2 and TRBJ1-5, with a possible D match to TRBD1 (5 bases). The V end was cut by 5 bases, the J end by 0 bases, with 11 bases between. The CDR3 has 15 residues. Germline V lookup: CDR1 SGHTA, CDR2 FQGNSA. The CDR3 nucleotides are TGTGCCAGCAGCCCGCAGGGAATTAGCAATCAGCCCCAGCATTTT. Amino acid sequence: CASSPQGISNQPQHF.

CDR3: CASSPRWGGNSPLHF. CDR3 in DNA: TGTGCCAGCAGTCCTAGGTGGGGGGGTAATTCACCCCTCCACTTT. The genes are TRBV6-4 and TRBJ1-6, with D maybe TRBD1 (5 bases). CDR1 is MRHNA, CDR2 SNTAGT, per germline. The CDR3 runs to 15 residues. V shed 5 bases and J shed 6 bases, with 14 bases lying between them.

V and J are TRBV30 and TRBJ1-3; D may be TRBD1 (6 bases). The CDR3 covers 13 residues. Germline-derived CDR1 and CDR2 are GTSNPN and SVGIG (reference sequence). The V and J ends lost 5 bases and 0 bases respectively, with 8 bases between them. CDR3 residues: CAWGQYSGNTIYF. CDR3 nucleotides: TGTGCCTGGGGACAGTACTCTGGAAACACCATATATTTT.

This chain's CDR3 is CASSLLQDNQPQHF. In DNA form, the CDR3 reads TGTGCCAGCAGCTTGCTTCAGGACAATCAGCCCCAGCATTTT. The chain recombines TRBV5-6 with TRBJ1-5; no firm D call. With 1 base removed from V and 3 bases from J, the gap between germline ends came to 8 bases. This CDR3 comprises 14 residues. CDR1 and CDR2 from the germline V gene are SGHDT and YYEEEE.

CDR3 nucleotides: TGTGCCAGCTCACTATCGCGGGGGGGCTACGAGCAGTACTTC. Residues: CASSLSRGGYEQYF. The J gene is TRBJ2-7, the V gene TRBV18; 9 bases match TRBD2. Trimming took 4 bases from V and 3 from J; bases not matched to a gene: 4. The CDR3 spans 14 residues. Germline-derived CDR1 and CDR2 are KGHSH and LQKENI.

The genes are TRBV2 and TRBJ2-5, with 7 bases aligning to TRBD2. Germline V gene sequence: CDR1 SNHLY, CDR2 FYNNEI. The CDR3 is 12 residues long. Trimming removed 10 bases from V and 0 bases from J; junction bases left unmatched: 2. DNA of the CDR3: TGTGCCACCGGGACTAACCAAGAGACCCAGTACTTC. Protein product: CATGTNQETQYF.

This clone was picked up one time. This sequence joins TRBV7-6 and TRBJ2-1; 10 nucleotides align to TRBD2. CDR1 SGHVS and CDR2 FNYEAQ come from the germline V gene. This CDR3 region has 18 residues. Germline trimming cut 0 bases from V and 3 bases from J; bases unmatched to any gene: 8. The CDR3 region has the DNA TGTGCCAGCAGCTTAGCGGCTAGCGGGGGTACAATCTACAATGAGCAGTTCTTC. Translation gives CASSLAASGGTIYNEQFF.